The 8 T cell receptor beta chains given below trace back to one sample, sequenced in a study of esophageal squamous cell carcinoma under preoperative chemotherapy. TCRdb re-analysed the PCR reads in MiXCR, keeping a single row per CDR3 protein. Counted here are about 16,000 distinct CDR3 sequences, around half occurring once; the ten biggest clones make up 25% to 35%. Noted time point: before preoperative PTX-NDP chemotherapy. The material was obtained from a patient given preoperative chemotherapy. All receptors come from a human donor with esophageal squamous cell carcinoma. The donor label of this sample is uncertain.

The J gene is TRBJ2-3, the V gene TRBV7-3; 12 bases are shared with TRBD2. V gave up 5 bases and J gave up 6 bases; unmatched junction bases: 6. The CDR3 is made up of 15 amino acids. CDR1 and CDR2 from the germline V gene are SGHTA and FQGTGA. CDR3 coding DNA: TGTGCCAGCAGCGGACTAGCGGGAAACACCGATACGCAGTATTTT. The encoded protein is CASSGLAGNTDTQYF.

Concerning this clonotype: The final CDR3 position lacks the conserved phenylalanine or tryptophan, pointing to a likely read error. The limits of the CDR3 on the DNA are not certain, so only TCRdb's listed CDR3 is given. The rearrangement uses TRBV6-5 and TRBJ2-5; TRBD2, the table's D call, was not compared with the DNA. The V gene's germline CDR1 is MNHEY and CDR2 SVGAGI. Termini included, the CDR3 measures 17 amino acids. The chain's CDR3 is CAGRSSRGGLGQETRHS.

On this clonotype: A read error may account for a junction end that differs from germline. The chain carries TRBV7-8 and TRBJ2-4; 14 bases are a match to TRBD2. The CDR3 loop spans 22 amino acids. Germline V lookup: CDR1 SGHVS, CDR2 FQNEAQ. The CDR3 region has the DNA TGTGCCAGCACAGGGGGACTAGCGGGAGCCGCCGTTCAGACTTCTAGCAAAGACATTCAGTACTTC. The encoded protein is CASTGGLAGAAVQTSSKDIQYF.

This clonotype was detected only a few times. The rearrangement links TRBV6-1 to TRBJ2-4; tentatively, D is TRBD1 (6 bases). CDR3 size: 12 residues. CDR1 and CDR2 (germline): MNHNS, SASEGT. The ends were cut back, 7 bases at V and 6 bases at J, with 10 bases in the middle. The CDR3 reads CASTSDRNIQYF. Written as DNA, the CDR3 is TGTGCCAGCACCTCGGACAGAAACATTCAGTACTTC.

Many counts were recorded for this clonotype. V is TRBV11-2 and J is TRBJ2-1, with D possibly TRBD1 on 5 matching bases. The V and J ends lost 4 bases and 9 bases respectively, with 13 bases between them. This CDR3 comprises 13 residues. Germline CDR1 is SGHAT and CDR2 is FQNNGV. The CDR3 sequence is CASSSFRVGEQFF. For the CDR3, the DNA is TGTGCCAGCAGCTCATTCAGGGTGGGTGAGCAGTTCTTC. Full variable domain (outside the CDR3, taken from reference TRBV11-2 and TRBJ2-1): EAGVAQSPRYKIIEKRQSVAFWCNPISGHATLYWYQQILGQGPKLLIQFQNNGVVDDSQLPKDRFSAERLKGVDSTLKIQPAKLEDSAVYLCASSSFRVGEQFFGPGTRLTVL.

This clonotype was detected only a few times. The conserved phenylalanine or tryptophan is not found at the CDR3 terminus, so this likely reflects a read error. No DNA is shown, since the ends of the CDR3 on it are uncertain; the CDR3 is the one TCRdb lists. The J gene is TRBJ2-5, the V gene TRBV7-9; the table names TRBD1, a call not compared with the DNA. The germline V gene encodes CDR1 SEHNR and CDR2 FQNEAQ (reference sequence). Counting both end residues, the CDR3 totals 14 amino acids. The CDR3 region is CASSSTGWQETQHS.

The chain's CDR3 is CASSYPAGENIQYF. The CDR3 DNA reads TGTGCCAGCAGTTACCCGGCAGGGGAAAACATTCAGTACTTC. This chain links TRBV6-5 with TRBJ2-5; weak D call: TRBD1 (6 bases). The J call may be faulty, since TRBJ2-4 better matches the DNA end. This CDR3 is 14 amino acids long. Per germline, CDR1 MNHEY and CDR2 SVGAGI.

By sample fraction, this clonotype is medium-sized (0.01 to 0.1%). This chain links TRBV7-8 with TRBJ2-3; possibly TRBD2 for D (6 bases). Germline V gene lookup returns CDR1 SGHVS and CDR2 FQNEAQ. V was shortened by 3 bases and J by 5 bases, with 24 bases between the two germline ends. CDR3 length equals 18 residues. The CDR3 DNA reads TGTGCCAGCAGCTTCCCTGAGTGGGCGGGAAGGGGAGAAGATACGCAGTATTTT. Residues: CASSFPEWAGRGEDTQYF. The whole variable domain, remainder taken from reference TRBV7-8 and TRBJ2-3, is GAGVSQSPRYKVAKRGQDVALRCDPISGHVSLFWYQQALGQGPEFLTYFQNEAQLDKSGLPSDRFFAERPEGSVSTLKIQRTQQEDSAVYLCASSFPEWAGRGEDTQYFGPGTRLTVL.